This T cell receptor (beta chain) is from a study of blood T cell repertoires in COVID-19 (dated by TCRdb to about 2020). Background for the entire study: Samples covering the acute and convalescent phases of COVID-19 were provided by collaborators in the United States, Italy and Spain. The prospective study material was composed of cDNA or gDNA derived from T cells, B-cell-depleted T cells, or PBMCs. Subjects who had been exposed to COVID-19, were actively infected with it, or had recovered from it provided the deeply sampled blood TCRbeta repertoires that made up the dataset. The repertoires were released in a freely available public database intended as a resource for research on the immune response to SARS-CoV-2. Samples came from the ongoing ImmuneRACE study (first 160 participants) plus 1,254 subjects from 6 global collaborators. A de-identified subject ID, COVID-19 status, age in years and sex were almost always included in the sample metadata. Where available, HLA class I and class II types were taken from metadata supplied by the sample provider and were not determined by assay-based typing. The paper as a whole reports these results and caveats: The amount of clinical and demographic metadata varied by source and participant and was provided uncurated.

For CDR1 and CDR2, the germline V gene (reference sequence) lists LGHDT and YNNKEL. The CDR3 sequence holds 14 residues, the cysteine and phenylalanine included. Only the CDR3 DNA stays, 42 bases, in frame from base 1. Participants in the prospective study were enrolled through a virtual design, were aged roughly 18 to 100 years, and lived in about 25 United States geographic areas. To assign participants to cohorts, the prospective study relied on clinical history that participants themselves reported in a screening survey and a study questionnaire. In the prospective study, mobile phlebotomists collected whole blood, serum and a nasopharyngeal or oropharyngeal swab from each participant. Participants in the prospective study had the option to provide additional blood draws and questionnaires over a roughly 2-month period. Before DNA extraction, prospective study blood samples were shipped either frozen or at room temperature.

TCRbeta CDR3 regions were amplified from genomic DNA by means of the immunoSEQ Assay, a bias-controlled multiplex PCR. Under the source paper's analysis protocol: The number of nucleated cells in each sample was estimated from the amplification of reference gene primers within the assay. To quantify the absolute abundance of each unique TCRbeta CDR3 rearrangement, sequence reads were collapsed and filtered. Productive Simpson clonality was computed per sample as the square root of Simpson's diversity index over productive rearrangements. In its TCRdb copy, this immuneACCESS table keeps in-frame sequences only and misses some clones. Where compared with another copy, unresolved V genes explain less than half of these, and the others have no known cause. That table supplies the V and J calls and clone size; D and trimming were determined from the DNA. The sample contains 200,000 to 300,000 clones, roughly 85% of them found a single time. The ten largest clones take up approximately 8.2% of the sample.

Turning to this clone: Its antigen is currently not known. At one boundary the junction diverges from the germline segment, which might be a read error.

The sequencing input was PBMCs or T cells enriched from blood (not recorded which). The V and J segments used are TRBV3-1 (or the pseudogene TRBV3-2) and TRBJ2-2; tentative D gene TRBD1, with 5 bases matching. This receptor was identified in a woman in her forties or fifties with acute COVID-19. The CDR3 protein is CASSSTAKTGELFF. In nucleotide form, the sequence is TGTGCCAGCAGCTCGACAGCGAAGACCGGGGAGCTGTTTTTT.